This TCR beta chain was sequenced during a study of T cells in Graves' hyperthyroidism and ophthalmopathy. Study-level points and caveats: Blood also carried most thyroid clonotypes expanded above 0.001.

Template material for amplifying TCR beta CDR3 regions consisted of RNA transcripts. RT-PCR in the first round (using the HTBI primer set) targeted the TCR CDR3. One entry per CDR3 protein results from TCRdb running MiXCR on the multiplex PCR reads. In the table there are roughly 280,000 distinct CDR3 sequences, about a sixth of which are singletons. This clonotype was counted only a few times. Its antigen is still unknown. CDR3 length: 14 amino acids. Germline CDR1 is WNHNN and CDR2 is SYGVQD (reference sequence). Trimming shortened V by 3 bases and J by 11 bases, and 17 bases separated the two germline ends.

The source of this sequence is a woman aged 55-69 years with Graves' ophthalmopathy. The chain joins TRBV10-1 to TRBJ1-5, with unresolved D. Sequencing used blood. The CDR3 here is CASSDFGFSWSQHF. In DNA form, the CDR3 reads TGCGCCAGCAGTGATTTCGGTTTTTCTTGGTCCCAGCATTTT.